This T cell receptor beta chain was profiled in a study of breast tumors, draining lymph nodes, adjacent tissues. General observations from the study: Tumor repertoires ranked between lymph nodes and nontumor tissue in diversity, with V and J gene preferences.

Breast cancer patients provided tissue from their axillary draining lymph nodes. This clonotype showed up many times. Antigen: not known. CDR3 length: 15 amino acids. V lost 2 bases and J lost 6, with 14 bases in between. The germline V gene has CDR1 SGHTA and CDR2 FQGNSA. MiXCR, applied by TCRdb to the multiplex PCR reads, yields one record per CDR3 protein. The sample consists of 290,000 or so distinct CDR3 sequences, over 25% of them appearing once. The sample comprised axillary lymph node tissue. The chain couples TRBV7-2 to TRBJ2-1, with D perhaps TRBD1 or TRBD2 (5 bases each). This TCR came from a female donor with breast cancer. Some clones in this sample may be carry-over from other donors' samples. CDR3 DNA: TGTGCCAGCAGCTTAATAGTCGGGGCAGCCAATGAGCAGTTCTTC. Translated, it gives CASSLIVGAANEQFF. Filled out from reference TRBV7-2 and TRBJ2-1, the complete variable domain reads GAGVSQSPSNKVTEKGKDVELRCDPISGHTALYWYRQSLGQGLEFLIYFQGNSAPDKSGLPSDRFSAERTGGSVSTLTIQRTQQEDSAVYLCASSLIVGAANEQFFGPGTRLTVL.